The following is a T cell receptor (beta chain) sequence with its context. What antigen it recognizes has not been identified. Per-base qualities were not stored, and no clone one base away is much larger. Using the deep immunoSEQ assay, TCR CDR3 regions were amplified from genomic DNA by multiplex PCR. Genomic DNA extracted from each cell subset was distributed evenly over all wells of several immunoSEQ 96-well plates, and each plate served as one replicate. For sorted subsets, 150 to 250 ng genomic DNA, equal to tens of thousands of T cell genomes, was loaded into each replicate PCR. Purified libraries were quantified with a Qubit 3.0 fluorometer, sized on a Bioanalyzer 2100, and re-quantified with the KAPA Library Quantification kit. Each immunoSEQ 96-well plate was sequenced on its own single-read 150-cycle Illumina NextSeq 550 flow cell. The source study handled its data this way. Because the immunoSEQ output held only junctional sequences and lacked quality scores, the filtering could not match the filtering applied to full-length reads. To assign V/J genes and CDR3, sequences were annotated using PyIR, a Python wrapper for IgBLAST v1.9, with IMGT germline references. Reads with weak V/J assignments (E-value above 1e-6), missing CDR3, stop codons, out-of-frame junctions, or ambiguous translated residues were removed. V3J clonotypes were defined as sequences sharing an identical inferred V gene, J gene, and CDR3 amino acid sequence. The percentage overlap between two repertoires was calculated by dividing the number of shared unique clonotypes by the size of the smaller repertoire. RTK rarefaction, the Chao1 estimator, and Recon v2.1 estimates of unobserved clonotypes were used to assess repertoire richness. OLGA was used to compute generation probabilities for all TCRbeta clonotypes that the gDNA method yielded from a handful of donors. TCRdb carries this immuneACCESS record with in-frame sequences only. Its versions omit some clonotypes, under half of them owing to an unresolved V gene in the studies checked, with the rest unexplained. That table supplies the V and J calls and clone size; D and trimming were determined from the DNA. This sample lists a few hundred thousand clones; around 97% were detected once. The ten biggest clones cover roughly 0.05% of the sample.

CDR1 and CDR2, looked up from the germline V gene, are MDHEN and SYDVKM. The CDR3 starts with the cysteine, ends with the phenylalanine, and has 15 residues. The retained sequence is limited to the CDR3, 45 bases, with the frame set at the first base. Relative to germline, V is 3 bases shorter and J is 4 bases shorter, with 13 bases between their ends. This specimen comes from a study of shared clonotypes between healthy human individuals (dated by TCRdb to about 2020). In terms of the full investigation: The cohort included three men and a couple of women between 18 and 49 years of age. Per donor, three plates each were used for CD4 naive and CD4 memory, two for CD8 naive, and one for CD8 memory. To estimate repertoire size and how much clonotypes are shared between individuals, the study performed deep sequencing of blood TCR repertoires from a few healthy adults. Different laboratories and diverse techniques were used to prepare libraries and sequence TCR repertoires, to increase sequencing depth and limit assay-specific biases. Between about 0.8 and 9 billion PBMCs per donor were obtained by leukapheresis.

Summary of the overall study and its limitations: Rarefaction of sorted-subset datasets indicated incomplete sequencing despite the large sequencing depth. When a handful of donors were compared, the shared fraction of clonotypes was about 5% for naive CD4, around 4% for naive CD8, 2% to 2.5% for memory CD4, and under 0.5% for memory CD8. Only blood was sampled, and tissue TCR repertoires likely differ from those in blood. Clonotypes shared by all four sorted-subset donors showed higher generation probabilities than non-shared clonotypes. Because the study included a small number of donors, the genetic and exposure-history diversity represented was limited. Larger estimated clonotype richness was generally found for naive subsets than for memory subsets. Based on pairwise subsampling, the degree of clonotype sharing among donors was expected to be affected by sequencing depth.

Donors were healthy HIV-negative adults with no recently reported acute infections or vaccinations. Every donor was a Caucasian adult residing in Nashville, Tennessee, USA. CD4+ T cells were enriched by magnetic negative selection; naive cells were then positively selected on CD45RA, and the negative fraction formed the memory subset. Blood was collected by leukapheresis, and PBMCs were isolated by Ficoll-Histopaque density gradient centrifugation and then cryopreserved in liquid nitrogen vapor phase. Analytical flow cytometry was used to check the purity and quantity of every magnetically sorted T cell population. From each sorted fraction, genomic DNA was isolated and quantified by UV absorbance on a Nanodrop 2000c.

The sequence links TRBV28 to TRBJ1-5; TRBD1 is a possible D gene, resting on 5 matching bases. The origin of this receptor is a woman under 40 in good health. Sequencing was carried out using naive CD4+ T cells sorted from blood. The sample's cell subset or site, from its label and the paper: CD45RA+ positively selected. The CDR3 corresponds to CASSLLHGGNQPQHF. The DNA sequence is TGTGCCAGCAGTTTGCTCCACGGGGGGAATCAGCCCCAGCATTTT. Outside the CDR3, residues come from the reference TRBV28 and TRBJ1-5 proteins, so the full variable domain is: DVKVTQSSRYLVKRTGEKVFLECVQDMDHENMFWYRQDPGLGLRLIYFSYDVKMKEKGDIPEGYSVSREKKERFSLILESASTNQTSMYLCASSLLHGGNQPQHFGDGTRLSIL.